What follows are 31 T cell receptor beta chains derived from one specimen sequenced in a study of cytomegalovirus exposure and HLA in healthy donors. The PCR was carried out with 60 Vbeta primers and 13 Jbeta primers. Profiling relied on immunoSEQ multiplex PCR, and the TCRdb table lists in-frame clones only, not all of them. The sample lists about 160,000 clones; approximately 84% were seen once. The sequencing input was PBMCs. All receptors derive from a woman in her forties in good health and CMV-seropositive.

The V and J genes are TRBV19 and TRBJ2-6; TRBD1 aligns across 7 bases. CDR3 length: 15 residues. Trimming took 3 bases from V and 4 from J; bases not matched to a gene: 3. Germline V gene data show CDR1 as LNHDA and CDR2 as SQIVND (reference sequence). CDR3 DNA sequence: TGTGCCAGTAGTATTACAGGGGCAGGGGCCAACGTCCTGACTTTC. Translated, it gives CASSITGAGANVLTF.

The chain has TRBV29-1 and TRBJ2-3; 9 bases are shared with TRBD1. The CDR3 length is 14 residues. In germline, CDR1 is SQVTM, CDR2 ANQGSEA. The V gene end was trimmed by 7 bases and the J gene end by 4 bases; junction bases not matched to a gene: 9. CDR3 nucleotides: TGCAGCGCCTCGGGACAGGGAGTTGCAGATACGCAGTATTTT. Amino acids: CSASGQGVADTQYF.

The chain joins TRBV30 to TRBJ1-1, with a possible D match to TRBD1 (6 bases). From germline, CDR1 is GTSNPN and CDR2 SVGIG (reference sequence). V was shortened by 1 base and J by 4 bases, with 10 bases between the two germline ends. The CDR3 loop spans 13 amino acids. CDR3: CAWSAGDFTEAFF. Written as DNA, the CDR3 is TGTGCCTGGAGTGCAGGGGATTTCACTGAAGCTTTCTTT.

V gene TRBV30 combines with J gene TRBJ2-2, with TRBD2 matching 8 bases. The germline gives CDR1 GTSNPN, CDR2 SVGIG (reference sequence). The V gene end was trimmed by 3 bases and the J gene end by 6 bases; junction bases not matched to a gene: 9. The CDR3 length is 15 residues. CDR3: CAWSVISGGSGELFF. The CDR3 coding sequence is TGTGCCTGGAGCGTAATAAGCGGGGGCTCCGGGGAGCTGTTTTTT.

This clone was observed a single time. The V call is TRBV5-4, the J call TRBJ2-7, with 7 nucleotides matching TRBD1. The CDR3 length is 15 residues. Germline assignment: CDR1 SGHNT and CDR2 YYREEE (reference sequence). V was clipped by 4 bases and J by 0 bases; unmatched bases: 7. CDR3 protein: CASSQGTASSYEQYF. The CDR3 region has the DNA TGTGCCAGCAGCCAAGGGACAGCGAGCTCCTACGAGCAGTACTTC.

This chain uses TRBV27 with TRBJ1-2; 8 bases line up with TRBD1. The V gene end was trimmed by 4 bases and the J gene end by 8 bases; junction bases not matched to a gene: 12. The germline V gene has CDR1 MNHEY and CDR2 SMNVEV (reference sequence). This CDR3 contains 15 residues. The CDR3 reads CASSSLRGPVDGYTF. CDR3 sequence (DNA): TGTGCCAGCAGTTCCCTCAGGGGGCCCGTCGACGGCTACACCTTC.

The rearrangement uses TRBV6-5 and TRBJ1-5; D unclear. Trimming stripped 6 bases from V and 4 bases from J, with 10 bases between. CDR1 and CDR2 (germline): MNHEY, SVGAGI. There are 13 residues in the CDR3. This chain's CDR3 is CASRKERNQPQHF. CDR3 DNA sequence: TGTGCCAGCAGGAAAGAGCGGAATCAGCCCCAGCATTTT.

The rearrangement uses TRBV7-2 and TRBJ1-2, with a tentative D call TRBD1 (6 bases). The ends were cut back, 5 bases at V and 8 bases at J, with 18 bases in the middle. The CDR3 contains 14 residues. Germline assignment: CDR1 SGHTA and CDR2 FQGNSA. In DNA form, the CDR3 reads TGTGCCAGCAGCCCAGTAGCAGGGGCTGTAGGCTACACCTTC. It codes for CASSPVAGAVGYTF. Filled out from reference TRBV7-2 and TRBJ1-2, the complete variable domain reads GAGVSQSPSNKVTEKGKDVELRCDPISGHTALYWYRQSLGQGLEFLIYFQGNSAPDKSGLPSDRFSAERTGGSVSTLTIQRTQQEDSAVYLCASSPVAGAVGYTFGSGTRLTVV.

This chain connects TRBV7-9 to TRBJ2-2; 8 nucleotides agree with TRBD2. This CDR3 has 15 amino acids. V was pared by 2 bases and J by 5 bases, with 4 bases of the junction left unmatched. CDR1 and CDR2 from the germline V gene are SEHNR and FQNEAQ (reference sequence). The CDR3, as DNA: TGTGCCAGCAGCTTAAATAGCGGGGTTACCGGGGAGCTGTTTTTT. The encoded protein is CASSLNSGVTGELFF.

DNA for the CDR3: TGTGCCAGCAGCTTAGGAGCGGGGGGTCTCACAGATACGCAGTATTTT. It codes for CASSLGAGGLTDTQYF. V gene TRBV7-6 combines with J gene TRBJ2-3; 9 bases match TRBD2. V gave up 1 base and J gave up 2 bases; unmatched junction bases: 4. The CDR3 has 16 residues. Germline lookup yields CDR1 SGHVS and CDR2 FNYEAQ.

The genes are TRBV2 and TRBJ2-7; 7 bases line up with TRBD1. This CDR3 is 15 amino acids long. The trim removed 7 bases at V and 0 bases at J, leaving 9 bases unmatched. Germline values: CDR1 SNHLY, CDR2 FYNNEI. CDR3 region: CASNLGQFNSYEQYF. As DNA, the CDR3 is TGTGCCAGCAATCTGGGACAGTTTAACTCCTACGAGCAGTACTTC.

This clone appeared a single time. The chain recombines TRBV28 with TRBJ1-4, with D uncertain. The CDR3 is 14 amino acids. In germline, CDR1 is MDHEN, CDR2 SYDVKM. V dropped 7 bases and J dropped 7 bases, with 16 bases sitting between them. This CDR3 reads CASTSLPPGEKLFF. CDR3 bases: TGTGCCAGCACCTCACTACCACCTGGTGAAAAACTGTTTTTT. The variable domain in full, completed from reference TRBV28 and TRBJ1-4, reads DVKVTQSSRYLVKRTGEKVFLECVQDMDHENMFWYRQDPGLGLRLIYFSYDVKMKEKGDIPEGYSVSREKKERFSLILESASTNQTSMYLCASTSLPPGEKLFFGSGTQLSVL.

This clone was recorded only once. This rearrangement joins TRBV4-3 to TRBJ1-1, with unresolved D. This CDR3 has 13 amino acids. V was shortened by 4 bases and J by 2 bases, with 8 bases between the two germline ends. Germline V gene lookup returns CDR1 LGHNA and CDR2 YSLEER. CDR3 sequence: CASSRKTNTEAFF. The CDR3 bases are TGCGCCAGCAGCCGCAAGACAAACACTGAAGCTTTCTTT.

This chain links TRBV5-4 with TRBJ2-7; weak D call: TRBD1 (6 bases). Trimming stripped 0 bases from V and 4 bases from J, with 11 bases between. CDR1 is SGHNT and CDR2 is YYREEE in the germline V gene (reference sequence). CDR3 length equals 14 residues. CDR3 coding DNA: TGTGCCAGCAGCTTGGTTGCAGGGGATTACGAGCAGTACTTC. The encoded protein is CASSLVAGDYEQYF.

The CDR3 nucleotides read TGTGCCAGCAGCTTGCGGACAGGGGTTAATGGCTACACCTTC. This translates into CASSLRTGVNGYTF. The chain employs TRBV5-4 and TRBJ1-2, with 9 bases lining up with TRBD1. Germline V lookup: CDR1 SGHNT, CDR2 YYREEE (reference sequence). V lost 1 base and J lost 6; bases outside the gene matches: 4. CDR3 length equals 14 residues.

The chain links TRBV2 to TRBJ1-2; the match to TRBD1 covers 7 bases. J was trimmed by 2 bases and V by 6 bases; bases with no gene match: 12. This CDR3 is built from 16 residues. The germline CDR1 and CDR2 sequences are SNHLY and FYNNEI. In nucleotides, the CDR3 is TGTGCCAGCAGGGGCTTGTTAGGGGGCCTAAACTATGGCTACACCTTC. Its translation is CASRGLLGGLNYGYTF.

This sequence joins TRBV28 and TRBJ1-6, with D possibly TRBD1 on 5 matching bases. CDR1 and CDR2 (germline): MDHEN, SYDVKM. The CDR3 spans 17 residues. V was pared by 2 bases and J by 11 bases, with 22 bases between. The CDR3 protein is CASSLKPPGLQGPPLHF. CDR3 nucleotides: TGTGCCAGCAGTTTAAAGCCCCCGGGACTTCAGGGCCCACCCCTCCACTTT.

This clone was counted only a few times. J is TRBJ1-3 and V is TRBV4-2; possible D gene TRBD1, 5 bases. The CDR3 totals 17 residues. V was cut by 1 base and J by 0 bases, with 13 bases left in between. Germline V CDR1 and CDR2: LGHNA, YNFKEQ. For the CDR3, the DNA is TGTGCCAGCAGCCAAGGGTTTAGGGGCTCCTCTGGAAACACCATATATTTT. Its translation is CASSQGFRGSSGNTIYF.

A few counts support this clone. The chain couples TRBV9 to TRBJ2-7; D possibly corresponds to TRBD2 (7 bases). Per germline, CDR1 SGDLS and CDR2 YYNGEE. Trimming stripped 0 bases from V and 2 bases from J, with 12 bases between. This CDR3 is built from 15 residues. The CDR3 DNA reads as TGTGCCAGCAGCGTAGACGGGGGGCCGCCCTACGAGCAGTACTTC. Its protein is CASSVDGGPPYEQYF.

This CDR3 is CASSRGQQMQETQYF. The CDR3 DNA reads TGTGCCAGCAGTCGGGGACAGCAAATGCAAGAGACCCAGTACTTC. The rearrangement uses TRBV6-1 and TRBJ2-5, with 7 bases lining up with TRBD1. Trimming at V came to 5 bases and at J to 2 bases, leaving 8 bases not matched to a gene. CDR1 MNHNS and CDR2 SASEGT come from the germline V gene. The CDR3 runs to 15 residues.

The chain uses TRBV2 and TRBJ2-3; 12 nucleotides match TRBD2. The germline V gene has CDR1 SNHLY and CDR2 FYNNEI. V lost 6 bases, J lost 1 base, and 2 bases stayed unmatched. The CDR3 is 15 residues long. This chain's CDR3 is CASSRLAGGTDTQYF. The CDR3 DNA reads TGTGCCAGCAGCCGACTAGCGGGGGGCACAGATACGCAGTATTTT.

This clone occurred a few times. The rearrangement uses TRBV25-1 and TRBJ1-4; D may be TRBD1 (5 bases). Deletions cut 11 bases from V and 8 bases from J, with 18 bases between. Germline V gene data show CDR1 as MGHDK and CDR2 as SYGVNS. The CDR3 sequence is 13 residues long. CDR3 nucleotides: TGTGCCGGCTCCGGGACTCCGAACGAAAAACTGTTTTTT. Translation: CAGSGTPNEKLFF.

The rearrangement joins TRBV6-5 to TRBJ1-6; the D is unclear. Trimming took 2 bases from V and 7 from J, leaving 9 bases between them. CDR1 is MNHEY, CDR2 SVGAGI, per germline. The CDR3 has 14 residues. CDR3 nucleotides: TGTGCCAGCAGTTACGACACGCCCAATTCACCCCTCCACTTT. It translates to CASSYDTPNSPLHF.

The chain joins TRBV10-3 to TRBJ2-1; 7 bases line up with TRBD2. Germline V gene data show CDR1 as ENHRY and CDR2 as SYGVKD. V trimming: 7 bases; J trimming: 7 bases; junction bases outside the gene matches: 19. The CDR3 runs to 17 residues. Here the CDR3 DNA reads TGTGCCATCATGGCCAGCGGGGTGACAGTTGGTCTAAATGAGCAGTTCTTC. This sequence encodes CAIMASGVTVGLNEQFF.

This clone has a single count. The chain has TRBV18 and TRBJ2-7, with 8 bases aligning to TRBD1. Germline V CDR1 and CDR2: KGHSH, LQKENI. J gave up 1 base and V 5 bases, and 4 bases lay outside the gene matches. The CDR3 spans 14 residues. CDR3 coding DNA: TGTGCCAGCTCAGGACAGGGAACTTCCTACGAGCAGTACTTC. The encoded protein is CASSGQGTSYEQYF.

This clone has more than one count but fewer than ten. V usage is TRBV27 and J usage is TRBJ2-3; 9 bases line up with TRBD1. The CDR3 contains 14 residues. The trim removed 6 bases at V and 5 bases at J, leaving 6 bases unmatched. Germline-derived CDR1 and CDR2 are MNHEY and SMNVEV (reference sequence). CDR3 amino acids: CASSIGQGRDTQYF. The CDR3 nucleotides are TGTGCCAGCAGCATAGGACAGGGGAGAGATACGCAGTATTTT.

This chain's CDR3 is CASSQVRVEDSNQPQHF. CDR3 in DNA: TGCGCCAGCAGCCAAGTTCGGGTAGAAGATAGCAATCAGCCCCAGCATTTT. The chain is built from TRBV4-1 and TRBJ1-5; D call uncertain. The V and J ends lost 1 base and 0 bases respectively, with 13 bases between them. The germline CDR1 and CDR2 sequences are MGHRA and YSYEKL. The CDR3 is 17 amino acids.

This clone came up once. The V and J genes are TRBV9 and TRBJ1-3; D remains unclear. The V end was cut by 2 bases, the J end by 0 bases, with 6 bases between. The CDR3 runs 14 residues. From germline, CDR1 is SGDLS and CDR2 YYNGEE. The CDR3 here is CASSVDSSGNTIYF. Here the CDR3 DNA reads TGTGCCAGCAGCGTTGACTCCTCTGGAAACACCATATATTTT.

The CDR3 DNA sequence: TGTGCCAGCAGGGAGACAGGAAATCTTTTCGAGCAGTACTTC. Amino acids: CASRETGNLFEQYF. The V call is TRBV28, the J call TRBJ2-7; the D gene is possibly TRBD1 (6 bases). V was clipped by 6 bases and J by 6 bases, with 18 bases between them. The length of the CDR3 is 14 residues. From germline, CDR1 is MDHEN and CDR2 SYDVKM.

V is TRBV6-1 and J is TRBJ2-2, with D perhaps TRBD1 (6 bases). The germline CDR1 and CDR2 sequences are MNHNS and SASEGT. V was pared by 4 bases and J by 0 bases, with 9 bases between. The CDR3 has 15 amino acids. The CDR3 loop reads CASSARQANTGELFF. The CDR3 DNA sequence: TGTGCCAGCAGTGCCAGACAGGCGAACACCGGGGAGCTGTTTTTT.

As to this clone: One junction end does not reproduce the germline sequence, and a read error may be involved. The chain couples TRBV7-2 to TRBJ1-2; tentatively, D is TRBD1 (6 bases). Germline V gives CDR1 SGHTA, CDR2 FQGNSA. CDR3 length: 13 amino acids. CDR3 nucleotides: TGTGCCAGCAGCGCGGACAGTAACTATGGCTACATCTTC. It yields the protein CASSADSNYGYIF.